These 4 T cell receptor beta chains originate from one sample sequenced in a study of response to subunit inactivated influenza vaccine. In TCRdb, the RT-PCR reads were re-called with MiXCR into one record per CDR3 protein. The data contain roughly 460,000 distinct CDR3 sequences, about 10% of them singletons. The sequences come from PBMCs from blood, collected 45 days after vaccination. These receptors all stem from a man between 50 and 59 years old who received an inactivated influenza vaccine.

Many counts were recorded for this clonotype. This sequence joins TRBV28 and TRBJ2-7, with a possible D match to TRBD1 (6 bases). V dropped 6 bases and J dropped 3 bases, with 18 bases sitting between them. The CDR3 runs to 15 residues. Per the germline V gene, CDR1 is MDHEN and CDR2 is SYDVKM. The DNA of the CDR3 is TGTGCCAGCAGCCGCCCCAGGGGCTACCGCTACGAGCAGTACTTC. Residues: CASSRPRGYRYEQYF.

This clonotype showed up many times. This chain links TRBV20-1 with TRBJ1-1; 9 bases align to TRBD1. V lost 6 bases to trimming and J lost 4 bases; unmatched junction nucleotides: 9. CDR1 and CDR2 from the germline V gene are DFQATT and SNEGSKA (reference sequence). The CDR3 covers 14 residues. Written as DNA, the CDR3 is TGCAGTGCCACCGGGACAGGGTCGAGCACTGAAGCTTTCTTT. Encoded protein: CSATGTGSSTEAFF.

V usage is TRBV7-7 and J usage is TRBJ2-1, with TRBD1 matching 7 bases. The CDR3 sequence is 13 residues long. With V trimmed by 5 bases and J by 8 bases, 6 bases remained unmatched. The V gene's germline CDR1 is SSHAT and CDR2 FNYEAQ (reference sequence). The CDR3 sequence is CASSLTGKDEQFF. DNA of the CDR3: TGTGCCAGCAGCCTGACAGGGAAGGATGAGCAGTTCTTC.

The chain employs TRBV6-1 and TRBJ2-5, with TRBD1 identical over 8 bases. The length of the CDR3 is 14 residues. The trim removed 5 bases at V and 2 bases at J, leaving 4 bases unmatched. The V gene's germline CDR1 is MNHNS and CDR2 SASEGT. The CDR3 spells CASSLRDRQETQYF. CDR3 DNA: TGTGCCAGCAGTCTCCGGGACAGGCAAGAGACCCAGTACTTC.